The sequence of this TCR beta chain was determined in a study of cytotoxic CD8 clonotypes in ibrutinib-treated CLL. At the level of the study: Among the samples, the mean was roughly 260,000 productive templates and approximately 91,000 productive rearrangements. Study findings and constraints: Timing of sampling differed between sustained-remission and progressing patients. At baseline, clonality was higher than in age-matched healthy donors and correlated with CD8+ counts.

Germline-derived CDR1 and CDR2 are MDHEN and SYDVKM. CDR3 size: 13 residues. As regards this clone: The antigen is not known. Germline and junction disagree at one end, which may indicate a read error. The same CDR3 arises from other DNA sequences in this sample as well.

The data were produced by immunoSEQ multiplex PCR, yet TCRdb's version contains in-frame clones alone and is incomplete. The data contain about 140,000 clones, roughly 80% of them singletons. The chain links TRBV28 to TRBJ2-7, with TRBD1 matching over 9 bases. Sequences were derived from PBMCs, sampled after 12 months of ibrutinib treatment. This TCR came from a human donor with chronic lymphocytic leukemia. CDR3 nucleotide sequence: TGCGCCAGCAGTTCAGGGACAGGGAACGAGCAGTACTTC. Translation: CASSSGTGNEQYF. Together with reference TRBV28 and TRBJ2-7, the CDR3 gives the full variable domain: DVKVTQSSRYLVKRTGEKVFLECVQDMDHENMFWYRQDPGLGLRLIYFSYDVKMKEKGDIPEGYSVSREKKERFSLILESASTNQTSMYLCASSSGTGNEQYFGPGTRLTVT.